This paragraph covers one TCR beta chain sequence. What it binds is unknown. The PCR used 60 Vbeta and 13 Jbeta primers. Only in-frame clones appear in the TCRdb table, and some are missing; sequencing was by immunoSEQ multiplex PCR. The table lists approximately 72,000 clones, over 50% of them singletons. The sample comes from a study of cytomegalovirus exposure and HLA in healthy donors. Study conclusions and caveats: It was 164 TCR beta chains that were listed as cytomegalovirus-associated.

Germline-derived CDR1 and CDR2 are MNHNY and SVGAGI (reference sequence). The CDR3 totals 15 residues. Trimming shortened V by 2 bases and J by 7 bases, and 16 bases separated the two germline ends. Input material: PBMCs. The source is a man between 35 and 55 years old in good health and CMV-seropositive. The chain has TRBV6-6 and TRBJ2-3, with D tentatively TRBD2 (6 bases). DNA for the CDR3: TGTGCCAGCAGTTACGCCTCCCCCCGGGAGTATACGCAGTATTTT. This gives the protein CASSYASPREYTQYF.